This is a list of T cell receptor beta chains from one sample in a study of T cells in Graves' hyperthyroidism and ophthalmopathy. Via MiXCR, TCRdb re-called the multiplex PCR reads, giving one row per CDR3 protein. The table lists nearly 600,000 distinct CDR3 sequences, about 15% of them singletons, with roughly 5.7% in the top ten. The sequencing sample was made of blood. Receptors were obtained from a woman aged 25 to 39 with Graves' hyperthyroidism that later progressed to Graves' ophthalmopathy. The CDR3 runs from the conserved cysteine through the conserved F or W. Fields, in order: D gene, clone size, J gene, V gene, CDR3 DNA, CDR3 protein. A D gene is named only where the DNA matches it firmly. The size of a clone is reported for some rows only, either as once, few or many, or as a class for expanded clones.

-,few,TRBJ1-2,TRBV11-2,TGTGCCAGCAGCTTAGTCCCCGGGACACAGGGCTACACCTTC,CASSLVPGTQGYTF
-,few,TRBJ2-1,TRBV20-1,TGCAGTGCTAGAGCCCCGGGTAATGAGCAGTTCTTC,CSARAPGNEQFF
-,-,TRBJ2-2,TRBV19,TGTGCCAGTAGTATAGATCCCCCGCTAGTTAGGTGGGGGCAGAACACCGGGGAGCTGTTTTTT,CASSIDPPLVRWGQNTGELFF
TRBD2,many,TRBJ2-7,TRBV20-1,TGCAGTGCTAGAGGGACTAGGGACCTAATCTACGAGCAGTACTTC,CSARGTRDLIYEQYF
-,many,TRBJ2-7,TRBV27,TGTGCCAGCAGTGCCTGGACAGTCCCCTCCTACGAGCAGTACTTC,CASSAWTVPSYEQYF
-,-,TRBJ1-5,TRBV12-3/TRBV12-4,TGTGCCAGCAGCCCCCTGAAAAGGGCCCCGTGGGGTAAGCCCCAGCATTTT,CASSPLKRAPWGKPQHF
-,many,TRBJ1-5,TRBV28,TGTGCCAGCAGTCGGAGGGAGACCGGAAAGCCCCAGCATTTT,CASSRRETGKPQHF
-,-,TRBJ1-1,TRBV18,TGTGCCAGCTCACCACCGGCAGTGCCTATGAACACTGAAGCTTTCTTT,CASSPPAVPMNTEAFF
TRBD1,-,TRBJ1-1,TRBV19,TGTGCCAGCGTTCTACAGGGGGTGGGGGGCGCTGAAGCTTTCTTT,CASVLQGVGGAEAFF
TRBD2,many,TRBJ2-7,TRBV5-1,TGCGCCAGCAGCTTACCGCGGGGGTCGATCTCCCGCGAGCAGTACTTC,CASSLPRGSISREQYF
-,many,TRBJ2-3,TRBV5-4,TGTGCCAGCAGCGGCGGACAGTCCCTGGGGACAGATACGCAGTATTTT,CASSGGQSLGTDTQYF
-,few,TRBJ2-1,TRBV4-1,TGCGCCAGCAGCCAAGACAACACAGGGTTCTGGGAGCAGTTCTTC,CASSQDNTGFWEQFF
TRBD1,many,TRBJ1-3,TRBV27,TGTGCCAGCAGTTTATCCGGACAGGGGGTCGGAAACACCATATATTTT,CASSLSGQGVGNTIYF
-,few,TRBJ2-5,TRBV18,TGTGCCAGCTCACCACCCTCACTAGGAGGAGAGACCCAGTACTTC,CASSPPSLGGETQYF
-,many,TRBJ2-3,TRBV5-5,TGTGCCAGCAGCTTGGAGCCGAATCCACCCAATACGCAGTATTTT,CASSLEPNPPNTQYF
-,-,TRBJ1-2,TRBV30,TGTGCCTGGAGCCACCCGGTCCGGGGCTACACCTTC,CAWSHPVRGYTF
TRBD2,many,TRBJ2-7,TRBV7-2,TGTGCCAGCAGCCTAAGGAGCGGGAGTGGATACGAGCAGTACTTC,CASSLRSGSGYEQYF